The sequence of this T cell receptor beta chain was determined in a study of human T cells and chemical hapten exposure. Looking at the study overall: Diphenylcyclopropenone was administered weekly to the scalp of patients throughout the roughly 24-week study.

V lost 8 bases and J lost 1, with 17 bases in between. Looked up from germline, CDR1 is SGHDN and CDR2 is FVKESK. This CDR3 comprises 15 residues. This clonotype was detected ten times or more. TCRdb processed the RACE reads anew with MiXCR; each CDR3 protein has one entry. The profile shows about 360,000 distinct CDR3 sequences, more than 4.5% of them singletons. Indicated time point: patch test 1, 2 weeks after DPC sensitization. Treatment described: therapeutic diphenylcyclopropenone sensitization with weekly scalp DPC. The source material was whole blood, sampled in connection with sensitization to the hapten diphenylcyclopropenone (DPC). The origin of this receptor is a woman between 45 and 65 years old with alopecia areata. Some clones in this sample may be carry-over from other donors' samples. This sequence joins TRBV14 and TRBJ1-1; perhaps TRBD1 as D (6 bases). CDR3 sequence reads: CASRPYGGPNTEAFF. CDR3 nucleotides: TGTGCCAGCCGACCCTATGGGGGGCCGAACACTGAAGCTTTCTTT. The full variable domain, with the rest looked up from reference TRBV14 and TRBJ1-1, is EAGVTQFPSHSVIEKGQTVTLRCDPISGHDNLYWYRRVMGKEIKFLLHFVKESKQDESGMPNNRFLAERTGGTYSTLKVQPAELEDSGVYFCASRPYGGPNTEAFFGQGTRLTVV.